Reported below is one T cell receptor beta chain. V trimming: 7 bases; J trimming: 10 bases; junction bases outside the gene matches: 6. CDR1 and CDR2 from the germline V gene are LNHDA and SQIVND (reference sequence). The CDR3 totals 13 residues. The data are from a study of cytomegalovirus exposure and HLA in healthy donors. Across the whole study: Genotyping of more than 300 donors showed that around 85% belonged to the Caucasian-associated ancestry cluster.

The PCR was carried out with 60 Vbeta primers and 13 Jbeta primers. Produced via immunoSEQ multiplex PCR; TCRdb's table is partial and in-frame only. The sample lists fewer than 140,000 clones, around 75% occurring once. The sequencing sample was made of PBMCs. The source is a male donor in good health and CMV-seropositive. The V and J genes are TRBV19 and TRBJ1-6, with 8 positions matching TRBD1. CDR3 coding DNA: TGTGCCAGTAATGCGGACAGGGTCTCACCCCTCCACTTT. It encodes CASNADRVSPLHF.